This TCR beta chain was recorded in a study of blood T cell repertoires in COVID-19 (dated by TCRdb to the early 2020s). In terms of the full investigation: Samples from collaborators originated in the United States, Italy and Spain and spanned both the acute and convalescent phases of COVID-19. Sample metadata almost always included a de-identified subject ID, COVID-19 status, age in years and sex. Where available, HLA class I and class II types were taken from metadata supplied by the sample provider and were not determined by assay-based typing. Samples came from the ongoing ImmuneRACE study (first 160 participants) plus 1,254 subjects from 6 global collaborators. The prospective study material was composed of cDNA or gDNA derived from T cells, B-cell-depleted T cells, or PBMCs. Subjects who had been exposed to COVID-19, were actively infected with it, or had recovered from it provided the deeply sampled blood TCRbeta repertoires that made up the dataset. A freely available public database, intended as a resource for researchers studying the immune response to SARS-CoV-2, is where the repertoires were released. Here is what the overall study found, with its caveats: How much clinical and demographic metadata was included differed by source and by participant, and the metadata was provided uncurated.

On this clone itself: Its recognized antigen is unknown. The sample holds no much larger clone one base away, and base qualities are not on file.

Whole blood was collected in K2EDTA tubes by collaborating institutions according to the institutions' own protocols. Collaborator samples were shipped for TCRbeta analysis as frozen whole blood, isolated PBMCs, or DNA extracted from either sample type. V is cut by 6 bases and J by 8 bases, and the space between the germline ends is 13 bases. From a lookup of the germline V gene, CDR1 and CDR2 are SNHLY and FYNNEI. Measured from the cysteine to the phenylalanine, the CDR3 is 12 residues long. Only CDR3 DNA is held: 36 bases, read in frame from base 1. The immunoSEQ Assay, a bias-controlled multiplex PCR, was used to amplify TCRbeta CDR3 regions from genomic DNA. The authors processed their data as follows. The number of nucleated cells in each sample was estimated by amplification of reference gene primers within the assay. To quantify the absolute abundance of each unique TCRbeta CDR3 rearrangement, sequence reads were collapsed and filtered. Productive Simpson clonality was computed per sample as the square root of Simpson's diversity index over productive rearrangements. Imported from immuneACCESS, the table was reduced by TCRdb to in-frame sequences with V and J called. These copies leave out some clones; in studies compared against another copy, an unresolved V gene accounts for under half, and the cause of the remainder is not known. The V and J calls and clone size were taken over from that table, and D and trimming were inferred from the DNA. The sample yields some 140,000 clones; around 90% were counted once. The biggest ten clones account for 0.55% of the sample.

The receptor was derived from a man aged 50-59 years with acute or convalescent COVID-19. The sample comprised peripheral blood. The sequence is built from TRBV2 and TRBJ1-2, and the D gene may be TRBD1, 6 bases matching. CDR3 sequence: CASRVGAEGYTF. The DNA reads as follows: TGTGCCAGCAGGGTGGGGGCGGAGGGCTACACCTTC.